This note documents a single T cell receptor (beta chain) sequence. Its antigen is not identified. Coverage ceases 3 residues before the CDR3 finishes, and the germline J gene fills in the end. The source of the sample is a study of T cells in women clearing cervical HPV infection. Overall study: Women with histologically confirmed HPV16-related CIN3 or worse, 2 with invasive cancer, served as cases. Case blood drawn at lesion detection; control blood after infection cleared. Overall study findings and caveats: Richness differences could reflect unmeasured T-cell content per sample. CIN3+ cases had significantly higher TCR richness than controls; evenness did not differ.

V was clipped by 2 bases and J by 0 bases, with 7 bases between them. This CDR3 contains 14 residues. CDR1 is PRHDT and CDR2 is FYEKMQ in the germline V gene (reference sequence). TCRdb's copy holds only in-frame clones and misses some; the assay was immunoSEQ multiplex PCR. The sample data list more than 20,000 clones. This chain links TRBV13 with TRBJ2-5, with a weak D call TRBD2 (6 bases). The sequence was obtained from a woman between 18 and 70 years old with a cervical HPV16 infection that either progressed to CIN3+ or cleared (not recorded which). The sequenced sample was blood buffy coat. The CDR3 reads CASSLWDYQETQYF. The part of the CDR3 DNA that was read is TGTGCCAGCAGCTTATGGGACTACCAAGAGACC.